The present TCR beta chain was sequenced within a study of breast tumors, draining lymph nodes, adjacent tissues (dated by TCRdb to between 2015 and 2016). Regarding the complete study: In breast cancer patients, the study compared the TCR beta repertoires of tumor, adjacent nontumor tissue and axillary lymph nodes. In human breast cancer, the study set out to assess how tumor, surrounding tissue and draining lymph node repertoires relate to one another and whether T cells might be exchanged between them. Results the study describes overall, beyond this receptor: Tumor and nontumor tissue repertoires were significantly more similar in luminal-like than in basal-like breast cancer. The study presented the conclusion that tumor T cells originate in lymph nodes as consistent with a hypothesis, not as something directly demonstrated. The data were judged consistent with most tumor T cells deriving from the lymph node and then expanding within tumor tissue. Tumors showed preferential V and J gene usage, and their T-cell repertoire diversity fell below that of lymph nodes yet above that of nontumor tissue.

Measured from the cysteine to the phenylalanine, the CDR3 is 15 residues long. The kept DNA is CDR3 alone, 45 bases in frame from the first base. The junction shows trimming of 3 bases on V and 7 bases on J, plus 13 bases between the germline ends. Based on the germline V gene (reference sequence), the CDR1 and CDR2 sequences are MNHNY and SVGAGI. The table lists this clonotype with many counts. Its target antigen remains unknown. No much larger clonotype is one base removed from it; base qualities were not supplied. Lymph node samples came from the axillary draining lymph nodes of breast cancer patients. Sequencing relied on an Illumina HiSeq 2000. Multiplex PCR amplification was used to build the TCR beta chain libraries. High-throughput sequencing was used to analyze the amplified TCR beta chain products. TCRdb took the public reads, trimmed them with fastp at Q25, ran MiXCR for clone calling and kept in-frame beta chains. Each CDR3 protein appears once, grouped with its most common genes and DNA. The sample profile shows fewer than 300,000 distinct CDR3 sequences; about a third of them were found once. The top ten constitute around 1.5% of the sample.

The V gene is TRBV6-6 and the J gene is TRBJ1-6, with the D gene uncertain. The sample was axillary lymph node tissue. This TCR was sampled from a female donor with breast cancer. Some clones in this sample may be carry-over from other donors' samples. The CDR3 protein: CASSYGGSQNSPLHF. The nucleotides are TGTGCCAGCAGTTATGGAGGATCGCAGAATTCACCCCTCCACTTT.